The rows below give T cell receptor beta chains drawn from one sample of a study of blood T cell repertoires in COVID-19. The protocol was immunoSEQ multiplex PCR, while the TCRdb copy is restricted to in-frame clones and leaves out a portion. The repertoire has tens of thousands of clones, 86% of them found once; the top ten carry roughly 19%. The sequencing sample was made of peripheral blood. These receptors originate from a man aged 50-59 years in a cohort sampled during active COVID-19. Both conserved end residues are part of each CDR3. Each record gives: clone size, V gene, J gene, D gene, CDR3 DNA, CDR3 protein. A D gene is named only where the DNA matches it firmly. The size of a clone is reported for some rows only, either as once, few or many, or as a class for expanded clones.

.	TRBV9	TRBJ2-5	.	TGTGCCAGCAGCGGATCAGGGATACAAGAGACCCAGTACTTC	CASSGSGIQETQYF
.	TRBV6-5	TRBJ2-2	.	TGTGCCAGCAGTCAGAGCGGCACCGGGGAGCTGTTTTTT	CASSQSGTGELFF
once	TRBV5-6	TRBJ1-1	.	TGTGCCAGCAGCTTACGGACATTTCTCAACACTGAAGCTTTCTTT	CASSLRTFLNTEAFF
once	TRBV15	TRBJ2-5	TRBD1	TGTGCCACCAGCAGAGTGACAGGGGGCGGGGAGACCCAGTACTTC	CATSRVTGGGETQYF
.	TRBV6-6	TRBJ2-3	.	TGTGCCAGCAGTCCCCGCTGGAGGAGTGCACGCACAGATACGCAGTATTTT	CASSPRWRSARTDTQYF
.	TRBV9	TRBJ1-4	TRBD1	TGTGCCAGCAGCCCCCGCGGGACAGCCTATAATGAAAAACTGTTTTTT	CASSPRGTAYNEKLFF
once	TRBV24-1	TRBJ2-3	TRBD1	TGTGCCACCAGTGATTTAGGGACAGGGAGCACAGATACGCAGTATTTT	CATSDLGTGSTDTQYF
once	TRBV4-3	TRBJ1-5	.	TGCGCCAGCAGTTCTGACCTAGGAAGCAATCAGCCCCAGCATTTT	CASSSDLGSNQPQHF
.	TRBV27	TRBJ2-1	.	TGTGCCAGCAGTTTATGGAGAGAAAGTGCGGGTGAGCAGTTCTTC	CASSLWRESAGEQFF
.	TRBV24-1	TRBJ2-5	TRBD1	TGTGCCACCAGCCAGGACAGGGAAGAGGGAGAGACCCAGTACTTC	CATSQDREEGETQYF
.	TRBV27	TRBJ1-5	TRBD1	TGTGCCAGCAGACTACATTCCCGGGACAGGGGACTTAGCAATCAGCCCCAGCATTTT	CASRLHSRDRGLSNQPQHF
.	TRBV3-1/TRBV3-2	TRBJ2-1	TRBD2	TGTGCCAGCAGCACAGGATGGGCTAGCGGGAAGAGGTACAATGAGCAGTTCTTC	CASSTGWASGKRYNEQFF
.	TRBV19	TRBJ1-4	TRBD1	TGTGCCAGTAGTATAAACAGGGGACCTAATGAAAAACTGTTTTTT	CASSINRGPNEKLFF
once	TRBV6-4	TRBJ1-5	TRBD1	TGTGCCAGCAGTGCACCGGGACAGGGCAGAAGCAATCAGCCCCAGCATTTT	CASSAPGQGRSNQPQHF
.	TRBV24-1	TRBJ2-1	TRBD2	TGTGCCACCAGTGATCCGCGGGGGAGGGCGGGGAATGAGCAGTTCTTC	CATSDPRGRAGNEQFF
few	TRBV11-3	TRBJ1-2	.	TGTGCCAGCAGCCCCTTTGGTAACGAGGGATTAATTGGCTACACCTTC	CASSPFGNEGLIGYTF
.	TRBV7-6	TRBJ2-1	.	TGTGCCAGCAGCTCCATGTCGGGGTCCTACAATGAGCAGTTCTTC	CASSSMSGSYNEQFF
few	TRBV12-3/TRBV12-4	TRBJ2-7	.	TGTGCCAGCAGTTTAGACAGCTACGAGCAGTACTTC	CASSLDSYEQYF
few	TRBV9	TRBJ2-2	TRBD2	TGTGCCAGCAGCGTAGAAGCTAGCGGCTACACCGGGGAGCTGTTTTTT	CASSVEASGYTGELFF
.	TRBV28	TRBJ1-4	TRBD1	TGTGCCAGCAGGAGACAGGGTGAGAATGAAAAACTGTTTTTT	CASRRQGENEKLFF